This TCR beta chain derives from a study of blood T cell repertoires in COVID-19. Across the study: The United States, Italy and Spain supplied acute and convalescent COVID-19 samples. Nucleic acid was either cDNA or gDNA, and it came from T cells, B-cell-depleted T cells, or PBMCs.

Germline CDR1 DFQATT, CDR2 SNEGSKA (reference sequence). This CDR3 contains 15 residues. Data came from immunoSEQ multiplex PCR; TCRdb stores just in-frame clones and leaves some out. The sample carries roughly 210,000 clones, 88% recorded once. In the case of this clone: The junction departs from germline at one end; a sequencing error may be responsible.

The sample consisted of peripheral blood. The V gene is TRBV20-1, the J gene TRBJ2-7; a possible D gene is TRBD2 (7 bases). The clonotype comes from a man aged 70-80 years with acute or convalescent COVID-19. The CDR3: CSASFSKGGAYEQYF. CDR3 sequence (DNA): TGCAGTGCTAGTTTCTCGAAGGGGGGGGCCTACGAGCAGTACTTT.